A selection of T cell receptor beta chains follows, all from one sample in a study of cytomegalovirus exposure and HLA in healthy donors. Here immunoSEQ multiplex PCR was the method, and the copy in TCRdb shows in-frame clones only, minus some. This table has 100,000 to 150,000 clones, 17% appearing once. The sample consisted of PBMCs. These receptor sequences come from a female donor in good health and CMV-seropositive. Each CDR3 is given with its conserved first and last residue. A D gene is named only where the DNA matches it firmly. Clone sizes are given selectively: once, few, many, or a class where the clone is expanded.

v_call,j_call,clone_size,d_call,cdr3_nt,cdr3_aa
TRBV5-1,TRBJ1-4,.,TRBD1,TGCGCCAGCAGCAAGGGACAGGGTGGTGAAAAACTGTTTTTT,CASSKGQGGEKLFF
TRBV5-4,TRBJ2-5,few,.,TGTGCCAGCAGCTCCGCAGGGGAAGAGACCCAGTACTTC,CASSSAGEETQYF
TRBV13,TRBJ2-1,few,.,TGTGCCAGCAGTCTCGGACTCCCCAATGAGCAGTTCTTC,CASSLGLPNEQFF
TRBV27,TRBJ2-6,.,TRBD1,TGTGCCAGCAGTTTCCGGATCACAGGGGGCGCTGGGGCCAACGTCCTGACTTTC,CASSFRITGGAGANVLTF
TRBV5-1,TRBJ1-2,.,.,TGCGCCAGCAGCTTGAGCGTCGGAGAATACTATGGCTACACCTTC,CASSLSVGEYYGYTF
TRBV27,TRBJ1-2,.,TRBD1,TGTGCCAGCAGTCCTCGGACAGGGAACTATGGCTACACCTTC,CASSPRTGNYGYTF
TRBV7-8,TRBJ2-3,few,TRBD2,TGTGCCAGCAGCAACTCTCGCGGGAGTACAGATACGCAGTATTTT,CASSNSRGSTDTQYF
TRBV30,TRBJ2-5,.,TRBD1,TGTGCCTGGGGCCGGGACAGGCAAGAGACCCAGTACTTC,CAWGRDRQETQYF
TRBV19,TRBJ1-5,.,.,TGTGCCAGTAGTCTAGGGACACTCAGCAATCAGCCCCAGCATTTT,CASSLGTLSNQPQHF
TRBV2,TRBJ2-7,once,.,TGTGCCAGCAGTGGCACAGGGTCTAGCCACGAGCAGTACTTC,CASSGTGSSHEQYF
TRBV9,TRBJ2-3,.,TRBD2,TGTGCCAGCACTGCGACTAGCGGGGAAGCAGATACGCAGTATTTT,CASTATSGEADTQYF
TRBV30,TRBJ2-7,few,TRBD1,TGTGCCTGGGGACAGGGGTTAACCTACGAGCAGTACTTC,CAWGQGLTYEQYF
TRBV7-8,TRBJ1-6,.,TRBD1,TGTGCCAGCAGCTCCCGACAGGGGCGATCACCCCTCCACTTT,CASSSRQGRSPLHF
TRBV7-2,TRBJ1-5,few,TRBD1,TGTGCCAGCAGCACCAACAGGGGCGGTAATCAGCCCCAGCATTTT,CASSTNRGGNQPQHF
TRBV6-6,TRBJ1-5,few,.,TGTGCCAGCAGTTACGAGGCTCCCAGCAATCAGCCCCAGCATTTT,CASSYEAPSNQPQHF
TRBV4-3,TRBJ1-2,.,TRBD1,TGCGCCAGCAGCCGGACAGGGCTCATTGGTGGCTACACCTTC,CASSRTGLIGGYTF
TRBV28,TRBJ2-6,few,.,TGTGCCAGCAGCCGCGGATTCGTGCGGGGGGCCAACGTCCTGACTTTC,CASSRGFVRGANVLTF
TRBV28,TRBJ1-6,.,.,TGTGCCAGCAGTTTATGGTATAGTTCCTATAATTCACCCCTCCACTTT,CASSLWYSSYNSPLHF
TRBV11-1,TRBJ2-7,few,TRBD1,TGTGCCAGCAGCTTAGTGGGACAGAGCTCCTACGAGCAGTACTTC,CASSLVGQSSYEQYF
TRBV5-1,TRBJ1-1,few,.,TGCGCCAGCAGCCCCGCGGGACCATACACTGAAGCTTTCTTT,CASSPAGPYTEAFF
TRBV18,TRBJ2-3,.,TRBD1,TGTGCCAGCTCACGTTTAACCGGACAGGCGACAGATACGCAGTATTTT,CASSRLTGQATDTQYF
TRBV7-2,TRBJ1-5,few,TRBD1,TGTGCCAGCAGCCCCCAGGGACAGGGGGGTCAGCCCCAGCATTTT,CASSPQGQGGQPQHF
TRBV30,TRBJ2-2,few,TRBD2,TGTGCCTGGACCAGATTGGTTAGCGGGGGGGGCACCGGGGAGCTGTTTTTT,CAWTRLVSGGGTGELFF
TRBV7-2,TRBJ2-5,.,.,TGTGCCAGCAGCTTCCTGAGGGAGACCCAGTACTTC,CASSFLRETQYF
TRBV7-7,TRBJ2-1,.,.,TGTGCCAGCAGCCTCTCGGGCTACAATGAGCAGTTCTTC,CASSLSGYNEQFF
TRBV27,TRBJ2-7,few,TRBD2,TGTGCCAGCAGTCCCGGGACTAGCGGGAGAAACGAGCAGTACTTC,CASSPGTSGRNEQYF
TRBV4-2,TRBJ2-7,.,.,TGTGCCAGCAGCCACTTGGTAGGTGGCGCGGGATCCTACGAGCAGTACTTC,CASSHLVGGAGSYEQYF
TRBV10-3,TRBJ1-2,.,TRBD1,TGTGCCATCAGTGAGGTTGGGACAGGGGGCTACACCTTC,CAISEVGTGGYTF
TRBV28,TRBJ1-1,few,.,TGTGCCAGCAGCTCAACAGGGAGGAACACTGAAGCTTTCTTT,CASSSTGRNTEAFF
TRBV18,TRBJ2-5,few,.,TGTGCCAGCTCACCAAACGGCGGGCGTCAGCGGGAGACCCAGTACTTC,CASSPNGGRQRETQYF
TRBV9,TRBJ1-3,few,.,TGTGCCAGCAGCGCAGACAAGAGCTCTGGAAACACCATATATTTT,CASSADKSSGNTIYF
TRBV7-8,TRBJ1-2,few,TRBD1,TGTGCCAGCAGCTTAGCCCCGAACAGGGGGCAGGGCTACACCTTC,CASSLAPNRGQGYTF
TRBV27,TRBJ1-2,few,.,TGTGCCAGCAGTTCCCCGACAGTAGGCTATGGCTACACCTTC,CASSSPTVGYGYTF
TRBV4-3,TRBJ2-6,few,.,TGCGCCAGCAGCCAAGATTTAAGGGAATGGAGGGGGCGCAAGTCTGGGGCCAACGTCCTGACTTTC,CASSQDLREWRGRKSGANVLTF
TRBV27,TRBJ2-1,.,TRBD2,TGTGCCAGCAGTGTTAGCGGGAGGGCCTGGAATGAGCAGTTCTTC,CASSVSGRAWNEQFF
TRBV6-1,TRBJ1-3,few,.,TGTGCCAGCAGTGTGAGCTCTGGAAACACCATATATTTT,CASSVSSGNTIYF
TRBV7-9,TRBJ2-7,few,.,TGTGCCAGCAGCTCGAAAGGAGTCAGGGTCTACGAGCAGTACTTC,CASSSKGVRVYEQYF
TRBV28,TRBJ1-1,few,.,TGTGCCAGCAGTTTATGGTCCTTGAACACTGAAGCTTTCTTT,CASSLWSLNTEAFF
TRBV5-1,TRBJ2-5,.,TRBD2,TGCGCCAGCAGCGCTAGCGGGGGCAACCAAGAGACCCAGTACTTC,CASSASGGNQETQYF
TRBV30,TRBJ1-4,few,TRBD1,TGTGCCTGGAGTGTACAGGGGGTGAATTTCCTGTTTTTT,CAWSVQGVNFLFF
TRBV4-1,TRBJ1-5,.,TRBD1,TGCGCCAGCAGTCGGGTACCGGGACAGGGGAATCAGCCCCAGCATTTT,CASSRVPGQGNQPQHF
TRBV27,TRBJ2-1,few,TRBD2,TGTGCCAGCAGTATGGCGGGAGGCATGAATGAGCAGTTCTTC,CASSMAGGMNEQFF
TRBV5-5,TRBJ1-4,.,.,TGTGCCAGCAGCGACAACATCCGTAATGAAAAACTGTTTTTT,CASSDNIRNEKLFF
TRBV5-4,TRBJ2-7,few,TRBD2,TGTGCCAGCAGACCGACTGGCGGGAGCTCCTACGAGCAGTACTTC,CASRPTGGSSYEQYF
TRBV9,TRBJ2-2,few,TRBD2,TGTGCCAGTACCACTAGCGGGTTAAACACCGGGGAGCTGTTTTTT,CASTTSGLNTGELFF
TRBV27,TRBJ2-7,few,TRBD2,TGTGCCAGCAGAGGGACTAGCGGTCCCTACGAGCAGTACTTC,CASRGTSGPYEQYF
TRBV7-2,TRBJ2-3,.,.,TGTGCCAGCAGCTTAGTGGGGACTCTAAATGGGGATACGCAGTATTTT,CASSLVGTLNGDTQYF
TRBV7-3,TRBJ1-1,.,TRBD1,TGTGCCAGCAGCCTTAGGGGGCTAGGGACTGAAGCTTTCTTT,CASSLRGLGTEAFF